This TCR beta chain was recorded in a study of blood T cells in healthy people across ages. Findings and caveats of the study: Comparison with aged donors showed that long-lived donors had more naive CD4+ cells and higher diversity.

Germline CDR1 reads DFQATT; CDR2 reads SNEGSKA (reference sequence). This CDR3 contains 14 residues. The J segment lost 5 bases and the V segment lost 6 bases, leaving 9 bases of the junction unmatched. About this clonotype itself: The antigen is undetermined.

A second PCR of roughly 7 to 11 cycles used a sample-barcoded 5' primer and a J-beta primer mix. TCRdb passed the 5' RACE reads through MiXCR, listing each CDR3 protein once. Here the sample spans about 940,000 distinct CDR3 sequences, about 48% being singletons. This chain links TRBV20-1 with TRBJ1-2; the match to TRBD1 covers 10 bases. This sequence was found in a young man in good health. Sequencing used blood. CDR3 amino acids: CSAPRTGGAYGYTF. The CDR3 DNA reads TGCAGTGCCCCGAGGACAGGGGGGGCTTATGGCTACACCTTC.